This passage covers 18 T cell receptor beta chains from one sample sequenced in a study of CD8 T cells in ankylosing spondylitis. Study-level points and caveats: One TCR beta motif, made up of seven to nine highly homologous variants, appeared characteristic of ankylosing spondylitis blood.

TCRdb reprocessed the 5' RACE reads via MiXCR and lists one record per CDR3 protein. The repertoire holds about 500,000 distinct CDR3 sequences, with about an eighth as singletons. Antigen specificity for these receptors is unknown. The sequenced sample consisted of blood, either unsorted or a sorted T cell fraction (not recorded which). These receptors were taken from a male donor with ankylosing spondylitis.

This clonotype was seen repeatedly, ten times or more. This chain joins TRBV12-3 or TRBV12-4 and TRBJ1-1; D is perhaps TRBD1 (6 bases). This CDR3 has 13 amino acids. V was clipped by 5 bases and J by 2 bases, with 9 bases between them. The CDR3 reads CASSTGFNTEAFF. In nucleotides, the CDR3 is TGTGCCAGCAGTACAGGGTTCAACACTGAAGCTTTCTTT.

This clonotype turned up a few times. The chain couples TRBV20-1 to TRBJ2-5, with D perhaps being TRBD1 or TRBD2 (6 bases each). CDR1 and CDR2 from the germline V gene are DFQATT and SNEGSKA (reference sequence). The CDR3 length is 13 residues. The V and J ends lost 6 bases and 1 base respectively, with 12 bases between them. The CDR3 here is CSAARGAQETQYF. DNA of the CDR3: TGCAGTGCCGCTAGGGGGGCCCAAGAGACCCAGTACTTC.

The sample holds a few counts of this clonotype. This rearrangement joins TRBV20-1 to TRBJ2-7; 7 bases align to TRBD1. This CDR3 contains 14 residues. The germline V gene has CDR1 DFQATT and CDR2 SNEGSKA (reference sequence). Trimming removed 5 bases from V and 4 bases from J; junction bases left unmatched: 11. CDR3 in amino acids: CSASDRANRYEQYF. CDR3 DNA: TGCAGTGCTTCCGACAGGGCGAACCGATACGAGCAGTACTTC.

This clonotype was observed many times. The V call is TRBV3-1, the J call TRBJ1-1; D is unclear. The V gene's germline CDR1 is LGHDT and CDR2 YNNKEL (reference sequence). The germline V and J ends were trimmed by 4 bases and 4 bases, with 16 bases remaining between them. The CDR3 covers 15 residues. This CDR3 is CASSPRTGVGTEAFF. DNA of the CDR3: TGTGCCAGCAGCCCCCGGACGGGCGTCGGCACTGAAGCTTTCTTT.

The rearrangement uses TRBV20-1 and TRBJ1-1; TRBD1 matches 10 bases. The CDR3 runs to 14 residues. Germline loops: CDR1 DFQATT, CDR2 SNEGSKA (reference sequence). The CDR3 nucleotides read TGCTTTCCGGGACAGGGGCCTATGAACACTGAAGCTTTCTTT. This encodes CFPGQGPMNTEAFF.

This chain links TRBV12-3 or TRBV12-4 with TRBJ2-6; D gene unclear. This CDR3 is 16 amino acids long. Trimming left V 6 bases short and J 0 bases short, with 12 bases between. The CDR3 DNA reads as TGTGCCAGCAGCCGAGACGGTACCTCTGGGGCCAACGTCCTGACTTTC. This gives the protein CASSRDGTSGANVLTF.

V gene TRBV7-2 combines with J gene TRBJ2-3; 7 bases are a match to TRBD2. V trimming: 8 bases; J trimming: 4 bases; junction bases outside the gene matches: 12. The CDR3 is made up of 15 amino acids. The germline gives CDR1 SGHTA, CDR2 FQGNSA. CDR3 sequence (DNA): TGTGCCAGCTCTACGGGACTATGGAGTCCAGATACGCAGTATTTT. Amino acids: CASSTGLWSPDTQYF.

V gene TRBV7-2 combines with J gene TRBJ2-6, with D uncertain. V shed 4 bases and J shed 0 bases, with 7 bases lying between them. Germline V lookup: CDR1 SGHTA, CDR2 FQGNSA. The CDR3 spans 15 residues. The CDR3 bases are TGTGCCAGCAGCTACAGAATCTCTGGGGCCAACGTCCTGACTTTC. Translation: CASSYRISGANVLTF.

This clonotype was observed a handful of times. This chain uses TRBV27 with TRBJ2-3; TRBD2 agrees at 8 bases. The CDR3 sequence is 16 residues long. CDR1 is MNHEY, CDR2 SMNVEV, per germline (reference sequence). J gave up 3 bases and V 6 bases, and 11 bases lay outside the gene matches. CDR3 loop: CASSRPSGSGTDTQYF. The CDR3 nucleotides read TGTGCCAGCAGCCGCCCAAGCGGGAGCGGGACAGATACGCAGTATTTT.

This clonotype has ten or more counts. This chain uses TRBV5-1 with TRBJ2-2; 10 bases line up with TRBD2. This CDR3 is built from 14 residues. The germline V gene encodes CDR1 SGHRS and CDR2 YFSETQ. Germline trimming cut 0 bases from V and 8 bases from J; bases unmatched to any gene: 1. In nucleotides, the CDR3 is TGCGCCAGCAGCTTGGAACTAGCGGGAGGGGAGCTGTTTTTT. Its protein product is CASSLELAGGELFF.

This clonotype was recorded many times. This chain uses TRBV7-9 with TRBJ2-7, with TRBD1 matching 7 bases. J gave up 0 bases and V 5 bases, and 7 bases lay outside the gene matches. This CDR3 has 15 amino acids. Germline V lookup: CDR1 SEHNR, CDR2 FQNEAQ (reference sequence). Here the CDR3 reads CASSPGQVPSYEQYF. CDR3 sequence (DNA): TGTGCCAGCAGCCCCGGACAGGTCCCCTCCTACGAGCAGTACTTC.

This clonotype was detected only a few times. V is TRBV20-1 and J is TRBJ2-1; 10 bases align to TRBD2. The junction had 3 bases not matched to a gene; V was cut back by 6 bases and J by 1 base. This CDR3 region has 14 residues. Germline lookup yields CDR1 DFQATT and CDR2 SNEGSKA (reference sequence). In nucleotides, the CDR3 is TGCAGTGCAGGACTAGCGGTTTCCTACAATGAGCAGTTCTTC. The encoded protein is CSAGLAVSYNEQFF.

The V gene is TRBV20-1, the J gene TRBJ2-4; D may be TRBD1 (6 bases). There are 13 residues in the CDR3. Trimming left V 5 bases short and J 9 bases short, with 17 bases between. CDR1 is DFQATT, CDR2 SNEGSKA, per germline (reference sequence). CDR3 residues: CSAHSPTGGIQYF. DNA of the CDR3: TGCAGTGCTCACTCTCCGACAGGCGGCATTCAGTACTTC.

The rearrangement links TRBV20-1 to TRBJ2-1; D unclear. The CDR3 sequence is 12 residues long. CDR1 and CDR2 from the germline V gene are DFQATT and SNEGSKA (reference sequence). Trimming took off 8 bases at V and 2 bases at J, with 10 bases between the two ends. CDR3 amino acids: CSPAAPYNEQFF. The DNA of the CDR3 is TGCAGTCCCGCGGCCCCCTACAATGAGCAGTTCTTC.

As for this clonotype: This may come from a read error, since a much larger clone is one base off. The chain is built from TRBV5-5 and TRBJ2-2, with 10 bases that match TRBD2. V shed 2 bases and J 4 bases; nucleotides not matched to a gene: 8. This CDR3 region has 17 residues. The germline CDR1 and CDR2 sequences are SGHKS and YYEKEE (reference sequence). CDR3 bases: TGTGCCAGCAGCTTTGGGCAGCGGGAGGGCCTCACCGGGGAGCTGTTTTTT. It translates to CASSFGQREGLTGELFF.

This clonotype was seen a few times. The J gene is TRBJ2-1, the V gene TRBV19, with 11 positions matching TRBD2. In germline, CDR1 is LNHDA, CDR2 SQIVND (reference sequence). V trimming: 9 bases; J trimming: 5 bases; junction bases outside the gene matches: 15. This CDR3 has 17 amino acids. The CDR3 DNA follows: TGTGCCAGCAGCCACTTGAGTGAGACTAGCGGGAACAATGAGCAGTTCTTC. It translates to CASSHLSETSGNNEQFF. Combining the CDR3 with reference TRBV19 and TRBJ2-1 gives the whole variable domain DGGITQSPKYLFRKEGQNVTLSCEQNLNHDAMYWYRQDPGQGLRLIYYSQIVNDFQKGDIAEGYSVSREKKESFPLTVTSAQKNPTAFYLCASSHLSETSGNNEQFFGPGTRLTVL.

In this sample, this clonotype turned up a few times. The V gene is TRBV5-6, the J gene TRBJ2-1; D remains ambiguous. Germline V gene lookup returns CDR1 SGHDT and CDR2 YYEEEE. The CDR3 consists of 13 residues. The V gene lost 2 bases and the J gene lost 3 bases, with 6 bases spanning the gap. The CDR3 region is CASSFQHYNEQFF. CDR3 DNA sequence: TGTGCCAGCAGCTTCCAACACTACAATGAGCAGTTCTTC.

This clonotype was recorded at least ten times. The rearrangement joins TRBV12-3 or TRBV12-4 to TRBJ2-1, with 12 bases that match TRBD1. The CDR3 is made up of 14 amino acids. The J segment lost 10 bases and the V segment lost 6 bases, leaving 7 bases of the junction unmatched. CDR3 loop: CASSPGQGAQEQFF. The CDR3 bases are TGTGCCAGCAGCCCGGGACAGGGGGCACAGGAGCAGTTCTTC.